A single sample gave rise to the 7 T cell receptor beta chains below, sequenced in a study of T-cell reconstitution after alpha-beta-depleted transplantation in children. A library of TCRbeta sequences, prepared with unique molecular identifiers, was generated. TCRdb re-analysed the PCR reads in MiXCR, keeping a single row per CDR3 protein. Of about 900,000 distinct CDR3 sequences listed, less than 30% are singletons. The sequencing here drew on PBMCs, mostly from graft donor cells, taken 360 days after TCRalphabeta/CD19-depleted stem cell transplant. These TCRs come from a boy younger than two who had a stem cell transplant for SCID, so the T cells may come from the graft donor.

The gene calls are TRBV5-6 and TRBJ1-1, with D perhaps TRBD1 (5 bases). The CDR3 contains 14 residues. The V end was cut by 4 bases, the J end by 8 bases, with 18 bases between. Germline CDR1 SGHDT, CDR2 YYEEEE. The CDR3 region has the DNA TGTGCCAGCAGCCTCGAGAACTTCCACAGGGAAGCTTTCTTT. Protein product: CASSLENFHREAFF. Full variable domain (rest looked up from reference TRBV5-6 and TRBJ1-1): DAGVTQSPTHLIKTRGQQVTLRCSPKSGHDTVSWYQQALGQGPQFIFQYYEEEERQRGNFPDRFSGHQFPNYSSELNVNALLLGDSALYLCASSLENFHREAFFGQGTRLTVV.

This clonotype has a handful of counts. The chain employs TRBV20-1 and TRBJ1-1; TRBD1 aligns across 8 bases. The length of the CDR3 is 12 residues. The germline V gene has CDR1 DFQATT and CDR2 SNEGSKA (reference sequence). The CDR3 coding sequence is TGCAGGGTACAGGGGGTGCCCACTGAAGCTTTCTTT. It yields the protein CRVQGVPTEAFF.

This clonotype occurred a few times. This chain uses TRBV5-5 with TRBJ2-2; D is ambiguous. The germline V and J ends were trimmed by 3 bases and 6 bases, with 21 bases remaining between them. The CDR3 is made up of 17 amino acids. The germline CDR1 and CDR2 sequences are SGHKS and YYEKEE (reference sequence). The CDR3 here is CASSSFGEGRGAGELFF. The CDR3 nucleotides are TGTGCCAGCAGCTCTTTTGGGGAAGGACGTGGTGCCGGGGAGCTGTTTTTT.

The chain joins TRBV12-3 or TRBV12-4 to TRBJ1-2, with D tentatively TRBD1 (5 bases). This CDR3 has 14 residues. Trimming stripped 7 bases from V and 6 bases from J, with 18 bases between. CDR3 coding DNA: TGTGCCAGCACCCCACGGGGGGTAGGGGATGGCTACACCTTC. Translating it yields CASTPRGVGDGYTF.

The chain carries TRBV14 and TRBJ2-1; D possibly corresponds to TRBD1 (5 bases). V lost 0 bases and J lost 4, with 16 bases in between. Germline lookup yields CDR1 SGHDN and CDR2 FVKESK. The CDR3 totals 17 residues. In DNA form, the CDR3 reads TGTGCCAGCAGCCAAGATTGGAAGGGAAGGGGATACAATGAGCAGTTCTTC. It codes for CASSQDWKGRGYNEQFF.

The chain uses TRBV6-5 and TRBJ2-3; TRBD1 is a possible D gene (5 bases). From germline, CDR1 is MNHEY and CDR2 SVGAGI. The V end lost 4 bases, the J end lost 0 bases, and 11 bases lay between the germline ends. The CDR3 consists of 15 residues. CDR3 in DNA: TGTGCCAGCAGTTTAAACAGGAGAAGCACAGATACGCAGTATTTT. Protein sequence: CASSLNRRSTDTQYF.

This clonotype was detected only once. The V call is TRBV6-6, the J call TRBJ1-4, with unresolved D. Trimming pared 3 bases from V and 10 bases from J, leaving 12 bases between. The CDR3 has 13 amino acids. Germline-derived CDR1 and CDR2 are MNHNY and SVGAGI (reference sequence). The CDR3 DNA sequence: TGTGCCAGCAGTTATGAGGGAAACGGAAAACTGTTTTTT. This encodes CASSYEGNGKLFF.